This TCR beta chain was retrieved from a study of cytomegalovirus exposure and HLA in healthy donors. Both 60 Vbeta primers and 13 Jbeta primers went into the PCR. Per the original data handling: In a later analysis, of roughly 73 million unique beta chains, 9 million to 11 million appeared in at least two donors. Produced via immunoSEQ multiplex PCR; TCRdb's table is partial and in-frame only. D and trimming were read from the DNA, whereas the V and J calls and clone size are those reported in that table. Found here are 110,000 to 150,000 clones, about 76% of them singletons; the top ten hold 3.5% to 5%. As regards this clone: What it binds is not known.

The germline V gene encodes CDR1 MGHRA and CDR2 YSYEKL. The CDR3 has 15 residues. Trimming removed 0 bases at V and 4 bases at J, with 10 bases between. Donors in the study were healthy people who gave bone marrow. General observations from the study: In vitro checks showed that a few CMV-associated chains really do target CMV antigens. The authors later found HLA-associated TCR beta chains more clonally expanded than equally common others.

The chain combines TRBV4-1 with TRBJ2-1; TRBD2 might be the D (6 bases). Input material: PBMCs. The sequence was collected from a male donor in good health and CMV-seronegative. In DNA, the CDR3 is TGCGCCAGCAGCCAAGAGACGGGGAGGTACAATGAGCAGTTCTTC. This gives the protein CASSQETGRYNEQFF.